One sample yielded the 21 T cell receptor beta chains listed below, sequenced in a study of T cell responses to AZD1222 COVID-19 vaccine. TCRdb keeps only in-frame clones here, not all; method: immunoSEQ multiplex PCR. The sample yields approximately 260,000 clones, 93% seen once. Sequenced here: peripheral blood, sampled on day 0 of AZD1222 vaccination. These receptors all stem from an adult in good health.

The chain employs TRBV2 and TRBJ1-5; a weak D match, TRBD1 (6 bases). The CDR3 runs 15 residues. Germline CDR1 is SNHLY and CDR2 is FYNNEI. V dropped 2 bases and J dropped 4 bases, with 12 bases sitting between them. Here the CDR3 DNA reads TGTGCCAGCAGTGAAAGCGGGGGGCGGAATCAGCCCCAGCATTTT. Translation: CASSESGGRNQPQHF.

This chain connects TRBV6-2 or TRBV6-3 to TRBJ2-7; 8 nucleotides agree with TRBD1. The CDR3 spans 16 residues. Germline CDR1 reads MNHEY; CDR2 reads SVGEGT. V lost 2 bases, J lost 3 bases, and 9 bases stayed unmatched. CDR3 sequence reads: CASSYRPRDRSYEQYF. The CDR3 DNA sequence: TGTGCCAGCAGTTACCGGCCTCGGGACAGGAGCTACGAGCAGTACTTC.

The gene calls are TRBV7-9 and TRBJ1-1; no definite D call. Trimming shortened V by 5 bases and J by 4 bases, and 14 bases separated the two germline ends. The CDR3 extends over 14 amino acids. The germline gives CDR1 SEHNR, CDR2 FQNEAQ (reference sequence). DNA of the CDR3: TGTGCCAGCAGCGAGGGCCGAGCGGGCACTGAAGCTTTCTTT. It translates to CASSEGRAGTEAFF.

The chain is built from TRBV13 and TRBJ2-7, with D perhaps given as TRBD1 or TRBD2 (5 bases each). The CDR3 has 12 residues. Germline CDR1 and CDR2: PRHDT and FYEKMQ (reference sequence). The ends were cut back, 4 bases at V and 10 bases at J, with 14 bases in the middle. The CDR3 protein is CASSSRDHQQYF. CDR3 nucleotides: TGTGCCAGCAGCTCCCGGGACCACCAACAGTACTTC.

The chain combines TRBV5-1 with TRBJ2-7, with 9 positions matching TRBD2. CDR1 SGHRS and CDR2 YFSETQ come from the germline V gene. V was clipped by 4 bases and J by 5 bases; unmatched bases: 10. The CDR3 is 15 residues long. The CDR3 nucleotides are TGCGCCAGCAGCCTCCTAGCGGGACAAGGCAACGAGCAGTACTTC. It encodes CASSLLAGQGNEQYF.

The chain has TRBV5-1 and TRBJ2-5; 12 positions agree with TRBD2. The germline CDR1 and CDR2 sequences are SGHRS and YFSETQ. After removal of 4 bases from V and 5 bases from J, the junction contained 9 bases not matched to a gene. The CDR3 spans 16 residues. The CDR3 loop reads CASSTGLAGGGETQYF. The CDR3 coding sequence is TGCGCCAGCAGCACGGGACTAGCGGGCGGGGGCGAGACCCAGTACTTC.

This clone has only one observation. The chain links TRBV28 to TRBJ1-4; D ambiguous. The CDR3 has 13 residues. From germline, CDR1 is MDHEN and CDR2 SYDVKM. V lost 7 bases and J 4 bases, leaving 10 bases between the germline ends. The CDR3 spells CASNRHRNEKLFF. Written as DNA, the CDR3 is TGTGCCAGCAATCGGCATCGTAATGAAAAACTGTTTTTT.

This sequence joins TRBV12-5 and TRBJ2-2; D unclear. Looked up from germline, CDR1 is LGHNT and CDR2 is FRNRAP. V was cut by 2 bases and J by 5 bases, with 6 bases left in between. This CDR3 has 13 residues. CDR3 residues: CASGLSGTGELFF. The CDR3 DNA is TGTGCTAGTGGTTTGTCAGGTACCGGGGAGCTGTTTTTT.

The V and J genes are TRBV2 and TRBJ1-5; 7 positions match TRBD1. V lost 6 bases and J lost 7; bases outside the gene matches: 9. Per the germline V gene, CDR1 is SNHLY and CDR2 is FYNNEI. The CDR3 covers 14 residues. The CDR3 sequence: CASRPGQPNQPQHF. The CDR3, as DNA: TGTGCCAGCAGGCCGGGACAGCCTAACCAGCCCCAGCATTTT.

The CDR3 spells CASRGRVGTGELFF. In DNA, the CDR3 is TGTGCCAGCAGAGGGAGGGTAGGGACCGGGGAGCTGTTTTTT. This sequence joins TRBV6-5 and TRBJ2-2; TRBD2 aligns across 7 bases. The CDR3 has 14 amino acids. The germline V gene encodes CDR1 MNHEY and CDR2 SVGAGI. V shed 6 bases and J 5 bases; nucleotides not matched to a gene: 6.

The DNA for the CDR3 is TGTGCCAGCAGTACCGGGACTAACAAAGAGACCCAGTACTTC. Its protein is CASSTGTNKETQYF. The chain uses TRBV9 and TRBJ2-5; 7 bases agree with TRBD2. CDR1 and CDR2 from the germline V gene are SGDLS and YYNGEE. CDR3 length: 14 amino acids. V lost 5 bases, J lost 3 bases, and 7 bases stayed unmatched. The full variable domain, in which reference TRBV9 and TRBJ2-5 provide the parts outside the CDR3, is DSGVTQTPKHLITATGQRVTLRCSPRSGDLSVYWYQQSLDQGLQFLIQYYNGEERAKGNILERFSAQQFPDLHSELNLSSLELGDSALYFCASSTGTNKETQYFGPGTRLLVL.

The CDR3 nucleotides are TGCGCCAGCAGCTTGTCCGGCGCGACCGAAGCTTTCTTT. It yields the protein CASSLSGATEAFF. The chain is built from TRBV5-1 and TRBJ1-1, with no clear D. The V end lost 1 base, the J end lost 8 bases, and 12 bases lay between the germline ends. This CDR3 is 13 amino acids long. Germline loops: CDR1 SGHRS, CDR2 YFSETQ. Combining the CDR3 with reference TRBV5-1 and TRBJ1-1 gives the whole variable domain KAGVTQTPRYLIKTRGQQVTLSCSPISGHRSVSWYQQTPGQGLQFLFEYFSETQRNKGNFPGRFSGRQFSNSRSEMNVSTLELGDSALYLCASSLSGATEAFFGQGTRLTVV.

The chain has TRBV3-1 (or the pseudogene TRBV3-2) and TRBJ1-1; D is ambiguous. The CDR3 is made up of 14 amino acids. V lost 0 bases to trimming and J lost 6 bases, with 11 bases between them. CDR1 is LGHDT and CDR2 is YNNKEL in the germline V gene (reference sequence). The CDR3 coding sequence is TGTGCCAGCAGCCAAGAGGGTGGGTTCGCTGAAGCTTTCTTT. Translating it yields CASSQEGGFAEAFF.

As DNA, the CDR3 is TGTGCCAGCACTATCTTGAACACTGAAGCTTTCTTT. Translating it yields CASTILNTEAFF. The chain couples TRBV28 to TRBJ1-1; D uncertain. With 7 bases removed from V and 0 bases from J, the gap between germline ends came to 6 bases. The CDR3 consists of 12 residues. Germline V CDR1 and CDR2: MDHEN, SYDVKM.

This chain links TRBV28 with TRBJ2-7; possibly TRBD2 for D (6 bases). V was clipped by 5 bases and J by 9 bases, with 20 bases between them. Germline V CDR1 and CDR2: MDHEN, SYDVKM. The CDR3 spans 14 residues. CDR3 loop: CASSPSLAGFMQYF. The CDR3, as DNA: TGTGCCAGCAGTCCGAGTCTGGCGGGATTTATGCAGTACTTC.

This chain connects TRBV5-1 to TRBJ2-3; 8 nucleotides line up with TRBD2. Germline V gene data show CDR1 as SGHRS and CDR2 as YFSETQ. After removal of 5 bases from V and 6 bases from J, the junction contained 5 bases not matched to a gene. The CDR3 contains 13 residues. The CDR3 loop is CASSRGGPDTQYF. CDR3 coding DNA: TGCGCCAGCAGTCGGGGGGGCCCGGATACGCAGTATTTT.

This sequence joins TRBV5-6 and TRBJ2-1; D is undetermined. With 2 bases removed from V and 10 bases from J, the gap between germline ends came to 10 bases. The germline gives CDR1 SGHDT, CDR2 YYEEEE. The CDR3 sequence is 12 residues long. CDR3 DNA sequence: TGTGCCAGCAGCTTTTGGCGCAGGGAGCAGTTCTTC. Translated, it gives CASSFWRREQFF.

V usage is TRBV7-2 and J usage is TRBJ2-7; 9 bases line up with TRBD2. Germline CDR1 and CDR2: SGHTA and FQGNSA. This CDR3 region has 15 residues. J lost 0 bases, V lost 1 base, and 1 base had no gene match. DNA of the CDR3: TGTGCCAGCAGCTTAGAACTAGCGGGCTCCTACGAGCAGTACTTC. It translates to CASSLELAGSYEQYF.

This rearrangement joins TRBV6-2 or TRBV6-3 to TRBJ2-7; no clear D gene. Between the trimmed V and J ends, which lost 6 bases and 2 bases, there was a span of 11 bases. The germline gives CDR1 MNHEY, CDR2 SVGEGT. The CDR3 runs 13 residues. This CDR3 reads CASSFRRPYEQYF. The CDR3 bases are TGTGCCAGCAGCTTCCGTAGACCCTACGAGCAGTACTTC.

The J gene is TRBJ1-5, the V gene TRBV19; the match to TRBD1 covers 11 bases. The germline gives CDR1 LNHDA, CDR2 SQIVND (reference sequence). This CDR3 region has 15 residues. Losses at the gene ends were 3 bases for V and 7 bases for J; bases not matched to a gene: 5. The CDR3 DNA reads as TGTGCCAGTAGTATTAGGACAGGGGGCTGGCAGCCCCAGCATTTT. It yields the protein CASSIRTGGWQPQHF.

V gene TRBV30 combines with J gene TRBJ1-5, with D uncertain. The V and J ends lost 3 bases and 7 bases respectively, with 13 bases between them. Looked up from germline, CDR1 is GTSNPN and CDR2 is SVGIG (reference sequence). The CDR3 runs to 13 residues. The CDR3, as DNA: TGTGCCTGGAGCGCGACGGGCCGGCAGCCCCAGCATTTT. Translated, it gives CAWSATGRQPQHF.